This T cell receptor (beta chain) comes out of a study of blood T cells in healthy people across ages. Using a J-beta primer mix together with a sample-barcoded 5' primer, a second PCR was run for roughly 6 to 12 cycles. The study obtained at least 3 million CDR3-containing paired-end reads from every sample. TCRdb reprocessed the 5' RACE reads with MiXCR, giving one entry per CDR3 protein. The sample has about 640,000 distinct CDR3 sequences, approximately 30% seen once. Findings of the study overall: Long-lived donors exceeded aged donors in naive CD4+ cells and diversity. Unsorted PBMC input precluded a conclusive naive versus antigen-experienced comparison.

Ranging in age from about 6 to 95, the donors were healthy Caucasian individuals from Russia. Ten or more counts support this clonotype. Its antigen remains unknown. The V and J ends lost 0 bases and 6 bases respectively, with 23 bases between them. This CDR3 is built from 18 residues. CDR1 and CDR2 (germline): SGDLS, YYNGEE. The specimen sequenced was blood. This chain joins TRBV9 and TRBJ2-3, with D tentatively TRBD2 (6 bases). The receptor comes from a woman older than 75 in good health. CDR3 region: CASSVGPSDPITWDTQYF. The CDR3 coding sequence is TGTGCCAGCAGCGTAGGTCCTAGCGACCCAATTACCTGGGATACGCAGTATTTT. Filled out from reference TRBV9 and TRBJ2-3, the complete variable domain reads DSGVTQTPKHLITATGQRVTLRCSPRSGDLSVYWYQQSLDQGLQFLIQYYNGEERAKGNILERFSAQQFPDLHSELNLSSLELGDSALYFCASSVGPSDPITWDTQYFGPGTRLTVL.